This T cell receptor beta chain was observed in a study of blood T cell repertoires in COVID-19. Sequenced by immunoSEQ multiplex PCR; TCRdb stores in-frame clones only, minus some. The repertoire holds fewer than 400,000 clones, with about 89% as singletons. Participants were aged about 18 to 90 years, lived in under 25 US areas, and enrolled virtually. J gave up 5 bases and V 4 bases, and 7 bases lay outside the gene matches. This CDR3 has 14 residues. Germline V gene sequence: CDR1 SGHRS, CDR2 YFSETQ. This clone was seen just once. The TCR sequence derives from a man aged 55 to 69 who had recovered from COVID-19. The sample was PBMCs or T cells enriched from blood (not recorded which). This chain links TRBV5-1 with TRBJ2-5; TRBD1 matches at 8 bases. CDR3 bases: TGCGCCAGCAGCCCAGGGGGCGATGGGGAGACCCAGTACTTC. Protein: CASSPGGDGETQYF.